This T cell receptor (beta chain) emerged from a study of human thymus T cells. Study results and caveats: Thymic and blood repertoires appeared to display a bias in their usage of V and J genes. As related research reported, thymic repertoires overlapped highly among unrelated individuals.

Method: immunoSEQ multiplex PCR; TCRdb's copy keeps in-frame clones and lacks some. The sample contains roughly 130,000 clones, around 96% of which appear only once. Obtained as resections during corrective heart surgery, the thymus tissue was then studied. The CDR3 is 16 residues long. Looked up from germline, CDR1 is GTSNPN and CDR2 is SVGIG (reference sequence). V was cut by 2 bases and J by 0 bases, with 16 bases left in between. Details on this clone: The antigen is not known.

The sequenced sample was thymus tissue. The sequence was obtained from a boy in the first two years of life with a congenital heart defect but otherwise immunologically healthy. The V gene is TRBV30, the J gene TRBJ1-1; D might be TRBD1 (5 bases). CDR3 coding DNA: TGTGCCTGGAGTCCAGATACCCGACAGCTGAACACTGAAGCTTTCTTT. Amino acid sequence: CAWSPDTRQLNTEAFF.